The TCR beta chain under discussion was sequenced for a study of regulatory T cells in long-lasting Graves disease (dated by TCRdb to about 2021). Regarding the complete study: Persistent Graves' disease was defined as antithyroid drug treatment for over 5 years with persistently positive TSH receptor autoantibodies. Peripheral blood TCR sequencing and RNA sequencing compared persistent Graves' disease patients with newly diagnosed Graves' disease patients. The study was registered as a clinical trial and conducted in China. Antithyroid drugs had been taken for approximately 10 years on average by persistent Graves' disease patients in the clinical cohort. A total of about 35 samples underwent TCR sequencing, from about 13 patients with persistent Graves' disease and 20 patients with newly diagnosed Graves' disease.

Findings and caveats that apply to the study as a whole: Only the TCR beta chain was sequenced and analyzed. Compared with newly diagnosed patients, patients with persistent Graves' disease had lower TCR Shannon entropy and fewer highly expanded clones, which suggests clonal expansion. The authors acknowledged the small sample size as a limitation that may reduce accuracy. Only peripheral blood was studied, because thyroid tissue, the primary lesion, was inaccessible. More public clonotypes were shared among persistent patients (roughly 3,000) than among newly diagnosed patients (roughly 1,000). TRBV28, TRBJ1-2 and TRBJ2-5 were preferentially used in persistent disease, while TRBV20-1 and TRBJ2-1 were favored in newly diagnosed disease.

Sample time point, as interpreted from the label and publication: persistent/refractory GD, antithyroid drugs over 5 years with positive TRAb. For both TCR sequencing and RNA sequencing, RNA was extracted from PBMCs using TRIzol. Graves' disease was diagnosed according to American Thyroid Association guidelines. Recruitment of patients was carried out at an endocrinology department in Xi'an, China. Each patient gave approximately 10 milliliters of peripheral blood, collected in an EDTA anticoagulant tube. Ficoll Paque Plus density gradient separation was used to isolate PBMCs, and no further T cell sorting was done. An Agilent 2100 Bioanalyzer and agarose gel were used to check RNA quality, while a NanoDrop 2000 measured RNA concentration. Trimming costs V 3 bases and J 0 bases, and their ends lie 5 bases apart. The CDR3 covers 13 residues, taking in both the cysteine and the phenylalanine. Only the CDR3 DNA stays, 39 bases, in frame from base 1. CDR1 and CDR2 are drawn from the germline V gene: SGHTA, FQGNSA.

Receptor libraries were prepared by multiplex PCR. Sequencing was performed on an Illumina HiSeq 4000. To build TCR beta libraries, CDR3 regions were amplified by Arm-PCR using iRepertoire HTBI primers. Before sequencing, the PCR products underwent gel purification. Per the source publication's procedure: Across samples, 62 TRBV and 13 to 15 TRBJ segments were identified and used for gene usage analysis of CDR3 amino acid clonotypes. COPE and FqMerger were used to merge the filtered high-quality paired reads into contigs. Contigs were aligned with BLAST to IMGT TRBV, TRBD and TRBJ reference genes, and CDR3 was defined per IMGT. Any clonotype with a frequency above 0.1% was classified as a highly expanded clone. Shannon entropy was used to measure repertoire diversity, and the Gini coefficient was used to measure V-J evenness. Public clonotypes were defined as clonotypes shared by more than one individual. The public reads were reanalyzed by TCRdb: fastp trimming at Q25, MiXCR alignment, in-frame beta chains only. Rows are unified per CDR3 protein, each entry keeping the most common DNA and genes. For this entry, the V and J calls and clone size follow TCRdb and not the study's own pipeline. The sample profile shows a few hundred thousand distinct CDR3 sequences; under 25% of them were found once. The top ten constitute roughly 14% of the sample.

This clonotype showed up many times. The target of this receptor is not known. No much larger clonotype is one base removed from it; base qualities were not supplied. The clonotype was recovered from a female donor with Graves disease. The material was peripheral blood mononuclear cells (PBMCs), obtained when the disease was refractory, from a patient treated with antithyroid drugs. This chain joins TRBV7-2 to TRBJ1-2, with the D gene not confidently named. At the DNA level, the sequence is TGTGCCAGCAGCTTCCCTACTAACTATGGCTACACCTTC. This encodes CASSFPTNYGYTF.